This TCR beta chain was recorded in a study of blood T cell repertoires in COVID-19. Germline loops: CDR1 SGHVS, CDR2 FQNEAQ. Trimming took 3 bases from V and 5 from J; bases not matched to a gene: 6. The CDR3 is made up of 17 amino acids. In the authors' methods: Nucleated cell counts were estimated from reference gene primer amplification. TCRdb keeps only in-frame clones here, not all; method: immunoSEQ multiplex PCR. For V, J and clone size, that table is used; D and trimming come from the DNA. Here the sample spans a few hundred thousand clones, around 88% being singletons. This clone appeared a single time. Seattle researchers signed up patients amid active infection and tracked them longitudinally.

This TCR was sampled from a woman aged 25-40 years with COVID-19, enrolled during active disease. The chain joins TRBV7-8 to TRBJ2-5, with 16 nucleotides matching TRBD2. Input material: peripheral blood. CDR3 nucleotide sequence: TGTGCCAGCAGCTTCCTGGGACTAGCGGGGGGGCAGGAGACCCAGTACTTC. Its translation: CASSFLGLAGGQETQYF.